Sequencing of this TCR beta chain was carried out in a study of CD8 T cells in Susac syndrome. Notes on the study in general: The study's TCR sequencing and HLA analysis drew on a certain number of individuals. That number was acknowledged as relatively small.

cDNA came from around 0.5 to 1 ug RNA primed by random hexamers. It was immunoSEQ multiplex PCR that amplified TCR beta CDR3 across 54 Vbeta and 13 Jbeta. MiXCR, run by TCRdb on the immunoSEQ multiplex PCR reads, gives a single entry per CDR3 protein. The sample lists about 110,000 distinct CDR3 sequences, around 95% occurring once. Peripheral blood CD8+ and CD4+ T cells were profiled by TCR beta sequencing. FACS enriched CD8+ TEMRA cells, while bulk CD8+ and CD4+ were negatively isolated. A remark on this clonotype: Its antigen is as yet unknown.

The CDR3 runs to 14 residues. The ends were cut back, 3 bases at V and 1 base at J, with 7 bases in the middle. Germline V gives CDR1 KGHSH, CDR2 LQKENI. The chain recombines TRBV18 with TRBJ1-5; D is uncertain. The clonotype originates from a human donor in good health. The source material was CD4+ T cells from PBMCs. In DNA, the CDR3 is TGTGCCAGCTCACCTGCACTCAGCAATCAGCCCCAGCATTTT. It is translated as CASSPALSNQPQHF. The variable domain in full, completed from reference TRBV18 and TRBJ1-5, reads NAGVMQNPRHLVRRRGQEARLRCSPMKGHSHVYWYRQLPEEGLKFMVYLQKENIIDESGMPKERFSAEFPKEGPSILRIQQVVRGDSAAYFCASSPALSNQPQHFGDGTRLSIL.